One and the same sample provided the 24 T cell receptor beta chains below, sequenced in a study of radiotherapy plus CTLA-4 blockade in lung cancer. Profiled with immunoSEQ multiplex PCR; TCRdb holds only in-frame clones, not every one. The profile shows over 50,000 clones, approximately 79% of them singletons. The sequenced sample was peripheral blood, obtained from a patient treated with radiotherapy plus ipilimumab. The receptor source for this set is a human donor with non-small cell lung cancer who had a partial response to radiotherapy plus ipilimumab.

As DNA, the CDR3 is TGTGCCACCAGCAGAGATAGCCTAGCGGCTTACAATGAGCAGTTCTTC. This encodes CATSRDSLAAYNEQFF. The chain recombines TRBV15 with TRBJ2-1; 7 bases line up with TRBD2. CDR1 and CDR2 from the germline V gene are LNHNV and YYDKDF (reference sequence). The trim removed 0 bases at V and 4 bases at J, leaving 6 bases unmatched. The CDR3 totals 16 residues.

The V gene is TRBV19, the J gene TRBJ2-2, with a weak D call TRBD1 (5 bases). V was trimmed by 6 bases and J by 4 bases, leaving 18 bases between them. Germline lookup yields CDR1 LNHDA and CDR2 SQIVND (reference sequence). The CDR3 extends over 16 amino acids. CDR3 DNA sequence: TGTGCCAGTAGCCTATTTCTGCAGGGCTTCACCGGGGAGCTGTTTTTT. This gives the protein CASSLFLQGFTGELFF.

The genes are TRBV4-1 and TRBJ1-6, with D hard to call. The germline V and J ends were trimmed by 2 bases and 5 bases, with 13 bases remaining between them. Germline CDR1 and CDR2: MGHRA and YSYEKL. The CDR3 contains 16 residues. CDR3 region: CASSQSPGRDNSPLHF. As DNA, the CDR3 is TGCGCCAGCAGCCAAAGTCCGGGAAGGGATAATTCACCCCTCCACTTT.

This clone was detected only once. This chain uses TRBV6-1 with TRBJ1-4; 7 bases align to TRBD1. The germline CDR1 and CDR2 sequences are MNHNS and SASEGT. The CDR3 totals 14 residues. Trimming took 2 bases from V and 7 from J; bases not matched to a gene: 4. The CDR3 here is CASSEQGELEKLFF. The CDR3 region has the DNA TGTGCCAGCAGTGAACAGGGGGAACTTGAAAAACTGTTTTTT.

This chain uses TRBV7-6 with TRBJ2-5, with no clear D. V lost 2 bases and J 5 bases, leaving 6 bases between the germline ends. The germline V gene has CDR1 SGHVS and CDR2 FNYEAQ. The CDR3 consists of 12 residues. The CDR3 bases are TGTGCCAGCAGCTTAACGGTTGAGACCCAGTACTTC. Residues: CASSLTVETQYF. Filled out from reference TRBV7-6 and TRBJ2-5, the complete variable domain reads GAGVSQSPRYKVTKRGQDVALRCDPISGHVSLYWYRQALGQGPEFLTYFNYEAQQDKSGLPNDRFSAERPEGSISTLTIQRTEQRDSAMYRCASSLTVETQYFGPGTRLLVL.

The chain is built from TRBV11-3 and TRBJ2-3; 8 nucleotides agree with TRBD2. The CDR3 loop spans 15 amino acids. Losses at the gene ends were 4 bases for V and 3 bases for J; bases not matched to a gene: 6. Germline values: CDR1 SGHNT, CDR2 YENEEA. The CDR3 sequence: CASSSRGGLTDTQYF. Written as DNA, the CDR3 is TGTGCCAGCAGCTCTCGGGGGGGGCTTACAGATACGCAGTATTTT. The full variable domain, completed using reference TRBV11-3 and TRBJ2-3, is EAGVVQSPRYKIIEKKQPVAFWCNPISGHNTLYWYLQNLGQGPELLIRYENEEAVDDSQLPKDRFSAERLKGVDSTLKIQPAELGDSAVYLCASSSRGGLTDTQYFGPGTRLTVL.

The rearrangement joins TRBV9 to TRBJ2-2; D is perhaps TRBD1 (5 bases). Trimming removed 3 bases at V and 8 bases at J, with 11 bases between. CDR3 length: 13 amino acids. CDR1 SGDLS and CDR2 YYNGEE come from the germline V gene. The CDR3 region is CASSALTVGELFF. Here the CDR3 DNA reads TGTGCCAGCAGCGCCCTGACAGTGGGGGAGCTGTTTTTT.

This clone has more than one count but fewer than ten. This chain links TRBV2 with TRBJ2-1; the match to TRBD2 covers 7 bases. Trimming took 7 bases from V and 6 from J; bases not matched to a gene: 6. This CDR3 is 13 amino acids long. Germline-derived CDR1 and CDR2 are SNHLY and FYNNEI. The CDR3 spells CASKRLAGNEQFF. CDR3 bases: TGTGCCAGCAAGAGACTAGCAGGCAATGAGCAGTTCTTC.

The rearrangement joins TRBV5-1 to TRBJ1-1; D gene unclear. The germline V gene encodes CDR1 SGHRS and CDR2 YFSETQ. This CDR3 contains 12 residues. Trimming removed 5 bases at V and 6 bases at J, with 11 bases between. CDR3 in amino acids: CASREGTAEAFF. The CDR3 nucleotides read TGCGCCAGCAGGGAGGGTACGGCTGAAGCTTTCTTT.

This clone was seen more than once but under ten times. This chain uses TRBV30 with TRBJ1-1; no reliable D call. The CDR3 contains 14 residues. Germline CDR1 GTSNPN, CDR2 SVGIG (reference sequence). V was shortened by 3 bases and J by 0 bases, with 11 bases between the two germline ends. The CDR3 DNA reads TGTGCCTGGAGCTCAACGGGGATGAACACTGAAGCTTTCTTT. This sequence encodes CAWSSTGMNTEAFF.

This clone was detected a few times. The genes are TRBV2 and TRBJ2-7; 8 nucleotides line up with TRBD1. V shed 6 bases and J 3 bases; nucleotides not matched to a gene: 13. This CDR3 comprises 16 residues. The germline CDR1 and CDR2 sequences are SNHLY and FYNNEI. This CDR3 is CASSHGQGGINYEQYF. Written as DNA, the CDR3 is TGTGCCAGCAGCCACGGACAGGGAGGAATAAACTACGAGCAGTACTTC.

This chain links TRBV6-5 with TRBJ1-1, with 9 nucleotides matching TRBD1. Germline lookup yields CDR1 MNHEY and CDR2 SVGAGI. CDR3 length equals 15 residues. With 4 bases clipped from V and 5 bases from J, the junction kept 8 bases outside the gene matches. Here the CDR3 reads CASSSVQGARTEAFF. In nucleotides, the CDR3 is TGTGCCAGCAGTTCCGTACAGGGGGCGAGGACTGAAGCTTTCTTT.

The chain carries TRBV2 and TRBJ2-1; TRBD2 agrees at 10 bases. V lost 6 bases to trimming and J lost 7 bases; unmatched junction nucleotides: 3. CDR1 is SNHLY, CDR2 FYNNEI, per germline. The CDR3 loop spans 13 amino acids. Written as DNA, the CDR3 is TGTGCCAGCAGCACTAGCGGGGAAAATGAGCAGTTCTTC. Translating it yields CASSTSGENEQFF.

This rearrangement joins TRBV19 to TRBJ1-2; D is undetermined. This CDR3 is built from 14 residues. V was cut by 6 bases and J by 4 bases, with 15 bases left in between. Germline CDR1 LNHDA, CDR2 SQIVND (reference sequence). This CDR3 reads CASSEVGVSYGYTF. Here the CDR3 DNA reads TGTGCCAGTAGCGAAGTCGGGGTCTCCTATGGCTACACCTTC.

In its sample, this clone was seen once. Distinct nucleotide sequences in the sample also encode this CDR3. This chain uses TRBV5-4 with TRBJ1-2; D is perhaps TRBD1 (5 bases). The V end was cut by 4 bases, the J end by 0 bases, with 16 bases between. Germline-derived CDR1 and CDR2 are SGHNT and YYREEE (reference sequence). The CDR3 runs to 16 residues. The CDR3 nucleotides read TGTGCCAGCAGCCCAGGGCGTCGACCGACTAACTATGGCTACACCTTC. Its translation is CASSPGRRPTNYGYTF.

The chain couples TRBV5-4 to TRBJ2-7; the D is unclear. The V gene's germline CDR1 is SGHNT and CDR2 YYREEE (reference sequence). The CDR3 has 15 residues. Trimming removed 4 bases at V and 1 base at J, with 15 bases between. As DNA, the CDR3 is TGTGCCAGCAGCATGGACCCGCCAGGATCCTACGAGCAGTACTTC. Its translation: CASSMDPPGSYEQYF.

V is TRBV27 and J is TRBJ2-7; D is perhaps TRBD2 (6 bases). CDR1 MNHEY and CDR2 SMNVEV come from the germline V gene (reference sequence). Trimming took 0 bases from V and 4 from J, leaving 16 bases between them. The CDR3 is made up of 16 amino acids. DNA of the CDR3: TGTGCCAGCAGTTTATCTTCGGGGGAGTCCTCTTACGAGCAGTACTTC. Translated, it gives CASSLSSGESSYEQYF.

The chain links TRBV29-1 to TRBJ2-5; 8 bases are shared with TRBD2. The germline gives CDR1 SQVTM, CDR2 ANQGSEA. V lost 3 bases and J lost 1; bases outside the gene matches: 4. The CDR3 spans 14 residues. The DNA of the CDR3 is TGCAGCGTTGAGGGACTAGTAGGCCAAGAGACCCAGTACTTC. As protein: CSVEGLVGQETQYF. Based on the CDR3 plus reference TRBV29-1 and TRBJ2-5, the full variable domain is SAVISQKPSRDICQRGTSLTIQCQVDSQVTMMFWYRQQPGQSLTLIATANQGSEATYESGFVIDKFPISRPNLTFSTLTVSNMSPEDSSIYLCSVEGLVGQETQYFGPGTRLLVL.

The chain is built from TRBV7-2 and TRBJ1-1; D remains unclear. The CDR3 is 13 amino acids. Trimming pared 8 bases from V and 3 bases from J, leaving 13 bases between. Germline values: CDR1 SGHTA, CDR2 FQGNSA. The CDR3 here is CASSLRWDTEAFF. CDR3 DNA: TGTGCCAGCTCACTAAGGTGGGACACTGAAGCTTTCTTT.

The gene calls are TRBV7-9 and TRBJ2-7; D is undetermined. V was trimmed by 5 bases and J by 2 bases, leaving 13 bases between them. The CDR3 has 14 amino acids. CDR1 is SEHNR and CDR2 is FQNEAQ in the germline V gene (reference sequence). The CDR3 region has the DNA TGTGCCAGCAGCCGAGGAGCGCCCGCCTACGAGCAGTACTTC. Its protein is CASSRGAPAYEQYF.

This chain joins TRBV5-5 and TRBJ2-7; a weak D match, TRBD2 (6 bases). The CDR3 length is 13 residues. Germline V CDR1 and CDR2: SGHKS, YYEKEE (reference sequence). V was clipped by 5 bases and J by 3 bases, with 12 bases between them. DNA for the CDR3: TGTGCCAGCAGTGGAGGGACTGACTACGAGCAGTACTTC. Protein sequence: CASSGGTDYEQYF.

As DNA, the CDR3 is TGTGCCAGCAGTGACTCAGGGAGCACCGGGGAGCTGTTTTTT. Translated, it gives CASSDSGSTGELFF. The chain is built from TRBV6-4 and TRBJ2-2, with a tentative D call TRBD2 (5 bases). CDR3 size: 14 residues. Between the trimmed V and J ends, which lost 0 bases and 4 bases, there was a span of 6 bases. The germline V gene has CDR1 MRHNA and CDR2 SNTAGT.

J is TRBJ2-7 and V is TRBV7-9; the match to TRBD2 covers 9 bases. The CDR3 is made up of 13 amino acids. The germline gives CDR1 SEHNR, CDR2 FQNEAQ (reference sequence). Unmatched junction bases numbered 5, after V lost 9 bases and J lost 2 bases. Written as DNA, the CDR3 is TGTGCCAGTACGGGGACTAGCACCTACGAGCAGTACTTC. It codes for CASTGTSTYEQYF.

V usage is TRBV2 and J usage is TRBJ2-3; 13 nucleotides match TRBD2. Germline CDR1 and CDR2: SNHLY and FYNNEI. With 7 bases clipped from V and 1 base from J, the junction kept 2 bases outside the gene matches. CDR3 length: 15 residues. The CDR3 here is CASIGTSGGTDTQYF. Written as DNA, the CDR3 is TGTGCCAGCATCGGGACTAGCGGGGGCACAGATACGCAGTATTTT.